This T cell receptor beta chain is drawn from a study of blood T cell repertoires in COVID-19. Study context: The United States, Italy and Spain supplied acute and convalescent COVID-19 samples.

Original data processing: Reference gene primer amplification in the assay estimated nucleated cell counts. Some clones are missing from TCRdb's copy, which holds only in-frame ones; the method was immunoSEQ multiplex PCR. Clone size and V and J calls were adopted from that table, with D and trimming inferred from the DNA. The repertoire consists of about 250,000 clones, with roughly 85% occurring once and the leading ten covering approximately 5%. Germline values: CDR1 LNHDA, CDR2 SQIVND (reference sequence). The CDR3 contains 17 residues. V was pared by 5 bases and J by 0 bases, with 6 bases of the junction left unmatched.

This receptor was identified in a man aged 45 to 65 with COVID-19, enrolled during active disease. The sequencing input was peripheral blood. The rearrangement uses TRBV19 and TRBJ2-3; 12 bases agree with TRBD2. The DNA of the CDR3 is TGTGCCAGTAGTGGGTCTAGCGGGGGGGCGAGCACAGATACGCAGTATTTT. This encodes CASSGSSGGASTDTQYF.